Listed here is a single T cell receptor (beta chain). This sample was included in a study of T cell responses to AZD1222 COVID-19 vaccine. Using immunoSEQ multiplex PCR, the repertoire was profiled, and TCRdb retains in-frame clones only, with some absent. The data contain 24,000 or so clones, around 87% of them singletons. CDR3 size: 15 residues. V lost 7 bases to trimming and J lost 0 bases, with 10 bases between them. CDR1 and CDR2 (germline): LNHDA, SQIVND (reference sequence). The source of this sequence is an adult who received the AZD1222 COVID-19 vaccine. The starting material was peripheral blood, obtained 28 days after the second AZD1222 dose. The V gene is TRBV19, the J gene TRBJ1-6; D not resolved. The CDR3 reads CASKDPSSYNSPLHF. The CDR3 coding sequence is TGTGCCAGTAAGGATCCGAGCTCCTATAATTCACCCCTCCACTTT.